Reported below is one TCR beta chain. Its antigen is undetermined. These data are taken from a study of cytomegalovirus exposure and HLA in healthy donors. Background on the study: Early release data held 85 million or so unique TCRs from HLA-typed donors. Overall study findings and caveats: TRBV6-2, TRBV6-3 and some other V segments were unresolvable in 87-base-pair reads. Later on, an analysis tied 15,000 to 20,000 TCR beta sequences to HLA alleles at 0.05 false discovery rate.

The PCR ran on 60 Vbeta and 13 Jbeta primers. The method was immunoSEQ multiplex PCR; TCRdb's version includes in-frame clones alone and lacks a portion of them. Found here are over 150,000 clones, about 76% of them singletons; the top ten hold approximately 2.4%. Germline CDR1 and CDR2: SEHNR and FQNEAQ (reference sequence). The CDR3 spans 14 residues. V was clipped by 1 base and J by 2 bases, with 8 bases between them. The sequence was obtained from a woman in her 40s in good health and CMV-seropositive. The rearrangement links TRBV7-9 to TRBJ1-2; D is uncertain. Specimen: PBMCs. CDR3 DNA: TGTGCCAGCAGCTTAGGAGCGGACAACTATGGCTACACCTTC. As protein: CASSLGADNYGYTF.